This entry lists 2 T cell receptor beta chains sequenced from one sample in a study of long-term antiretroviral therapy in people with HIV. Researchers ran immunoSEQ v3.0 at survey level. Method: immunoSEQ multiplex PCR; TCRdb's copy keeps in-frame clones and lacks some. This sample has roughly 25,000 clones, with 70% to 85% found just once. Here the sequenced sample was unsorted PBMCs, taken 3 years after starting antiretroviral therapy. These receptors were taken from a man between 50 and 59 years old with HIV.

This chain joins TRBV5-1 and TRBJ1-5; possible D gene TRBD1, 6 bases. V shed 1 base and J shed 7 bases, with 12 bases lying between them. Germline assignment: CDR1 SGHRS and CDR2 YFSETQ. The CDR3 is made up of 14 amino acids. The CDR3 DNA reads TGCGCCAGCAGCTTGCGGGGGGGCGGGCAGCCCCAGCATTTT. It specifies CASSLRGGGQPQHF.

This clone was counted only a few times. The chain has TRBV5-4 and TRBJ1-4; 8 bases agree with TRBD1. Germline V gives CDR1 SGHNT, CDR2 YYREEE (reference sequence). The CDR3 contains 13 residues. V gave up 10 bases and J gave up 5 bases; unmatched junction bases: 7. DNA of the CDR3: TGTGCCGGTGGACAGGGACTGAATGAAAAACTGTTTTTT. It is translated as CAGGQGLNEKLFF.